Listed here are 18 T cell receptor beta chains from one sample, sequenced in a study of T cells in localized non-small cell lung cancer. Only in-frame clones appear in the TCRdb table, and some are missing; sequencing was by immunoSEQ multiplex PCR. The table records about 74,000 clones, roughly 84% of them present only once. The sample in question was peripheral blood, obtained before any cancer treatment. These TCRs come from an older female donor with stage I lung adenocarcinoma.

The chain uses TRBV9 and TRBJ2-5, with TRBD1 matching 8 bases. The ends lost 5 bases at V and 5 bases at J; junction bases unmatched: 5. The CDR3 contains 13 residues. Germline V gene sequence: CDR1 SGDLS, CDR2 YYNGEE. The DNA for the CDR3 is TGTGCCAGCAGTCGACAGGGGTGGGAGACCCAGTACTTC. It specifies CASSRQGWETQYF.

This sequence joins TRBV19 and TRBJ1-2, with 7 bases lining up with TRBD1. The length of the CDR3 is 13 residues. The germline CDR1 and CDR2 sequences are LNHDA and SQIVND (reference sequence). The ends lost 9 bases at V and 2 bases at J; junction bases unmatched: 6. CDR3 nucleotides: TGTGCCAGCCAATACAGGGGAAACTATGGCTACACCTTC. Translated: CASQYRGNYGYTF.

The genes are TRBV7-9 and TRBJ2-3, with D tentatively TRBD2 (5 bases). This CDR3 comprises 14 residues. The V and J ends lost 2 bases and 8 bases respectively, with 14 bases between them. Germline V CDR1 and CDR2: SEHNR, FQNEAQ (reference sequence). CDR3 region: CASSLNRDPPTQYF. CDR3 in DNA: TGTGCCAGCAGCTTAAACCGGGATCCTCCTACGCAGTATTTT.

The chain carries TRBV5-4 and TRBJ2-5; possible D gene TRBD2, 6 bases. Trimming took off 4 bases at V and 4 bases at J, with 17 bases between the two ends. The CDR3 covers 15 residues. Germline assignment: CDR1 SGHNT and CDR2 YYREEE (reference sequence). The CDR3 nucleotides read TGTGCCAGCAGCCGGGGGTGGGGTACGGGAGAGACCCAGTACTTC. Protein product: CASSRGWGTGETQYF. Full variable domain (remainder filled in from reference TRBV5-4 and TRBJ2-5): ETGVTQSPTHLIKTRGQQVTLRCSSQSGHNTVSWYQQALGQGPQFIFQYYREEENGRGNFPPRFSGLQFPNYSSELNVNALELDDSALYLCASSRGWGTGETQYFGPGTRLLVL.

The chain recombines TRBV19 with TRBJ2-2; D is ambiguous. This CDR3 region has 13 residues. Germline assignment: CDR1 LNHDA and CDR2 SQIVND (reference sequence). Trimming left V 6 bases short and J 6 bases short, with 11 bases between. CDR3 nucleotide sequence: TGTGCCAGTAGCCCAGTGATTCCCGGGGAGCTGTTTTTT. This codes for CASSPVIPGELFF.

The chain combines TRBV11-2 with TRBJ2-5; 11 bases map to TRBD2. The CDR3 length is 18 residues. The V gene end was trimmed by 2 bases and the J gene end by 5 bases; junction bases not matched to a gene: 13. Germline V gene sequence: CDR1 SGHAT, CDR2 FQNNGV. The CDR3 coding sequence is TGTGCCAGCAGCTTAAGGGCTAGCGGGGGGCCGGGTGGGGAGACCCAGTACTTC. The encoded protein is CASSLRASGGPGGETQYF.

This clone came up once. V usage is TRBV7-5 and J usage is TRBJ1-5. TRBV7-5 counts as a pseudogene. There are 13 residues in the CDR3. The CDR3: CARSGYSNQPQHF. CDR3 coding DNA: TGTGCCAGAAGCGGGTATAGCAATCAGCCCCAGCATTTT.

The chain recombines TRBV7-9 with TRBJ2-3; maybe TRBD2 (7 bases). CDR3 length equals 15 residues. The germline CDR1 and CDR2 sequences are SEHNR and FQNEAQ (reference sequence). Trimming took off 5 bases at V and 8 bases at J, with 20 bases between the two ends. The CDR3 coding sequence is TGTGCCAGCAGCCCCTTGGCGGGGGCGGTCGGTACGCAGTATTTT. As protein: CASSPLAGAVGTQYF.

The chain carries TRBV5-5 and TRBJ2-1; D uncertain. Germline V lookup: CDR1 SGHKS, CDR2 YYEKEE (reference sequence). V lost 3 bases and J 8 bases, leaving 15 bases between the germline ends. CDR3 length: 14 residues. The CDR3 DNA reads TGTGCCAGCAGCTCACCTGTAGAATGGGATGAGCAGTTCTTC. It is translated as CASSSPVEWDEQFF.

The chain has TRBV5-1 and TRBJ2-5, with D maybe TRBD1 (6 bases). The CDR3 extends over 14 amino acids. V lost 4 bases, J lost 2 bases, and 12 bases lay in between. Germline loops: CDR1 SGHRS, CDR2 YFSETQ. CDR3 sequence: CASSQGGPQETQYF. The CDR3 nucleotides are TGCGCCAGCAGCCAAGGGGGACCGCAAGAGACCCAGTACTTC.

CDR3 sequence: CASSATGPYEQYF. CDR3 DNA: TGTGCCAGCAGCGCCACAGGGCCCTACGAGCAGTACTTC. The gene calls are TRBV7-8 and TRBJ2-7, with a possible D match to TRBD1 (6 bases). CDR3 size: 13 residues. CDR1 is SGHVS and CDR2 is FQNEAQ in the germline V gene. V gave up 5 bases and J gave up 2 bases, with 10 bases separating them.

This rearrangement joins TRBV6-5 to TRBJ2-1; 7 bases fit TRBD2. The junction had 5 bases not matched to a gene; V was cut back by 7 bases and J by 5 bases. CDR1 is MNHEY and CDR2 is SVGAGI in the germline V gene. CDR3 length: 13 residues. The DNA for the CDR3 is TGTGCCAGCACCCAGACTAGCCACAATGAGCAGTTCTTC. It specifies CASTQTSHNEQFF.

The chain joins TRBV7-9 to TRBJ1-1; D is perhaps TRBD1 (6 bases). Germline loops: CDR1 SEHNR, CDR2 FQNEAQ (reference sequence). The germline V and J ends were trimmed by 4 bases and 4 bases, with 13 bases remaining between them. The CDR3 totals 14 residues. The CDR3 reads CASSSLQGPTEAFF. The CDR3 DNA reads TGTGCCAGCAGCTCGTTACAGGGTCCCACTGAAGCTTTCTTT.

This clone was detected only a few times. V and J are TRBV5-1 and TRBJ2-2, with TRBD2 identical over 12 bases. The V gene's germline CDR1 is SGHRS and CDR2 YFSETQ. Germline trimming cut 4 bases from V and 5 bases from J; bases unmatched to any gene: 3. The CDR3 consists of 15 residues. CDR3 sequence reads: CASSPSGGETGELFF. CDR3 nucleotides: TGCGCCAGCAGCCCTAGCGGGGGGGAAACCGGGGAGCTGTTTTTT.

This clone occurred a few times. The chain links TRBV19 to TRBJ2-2; D possibly corresponds to TRBD2 (5 bases). The length of the CDR3 is 15 residues. Deletions cut 8 bases from V and 6 bases from J, with 19 bases between. CDR1 and CDR2 (germline): LNHDA, SQIVND (reference sequence). CDR3 in amino acids: CASGSLFSEAGELFF. The CDR3 nucleotides read TGTGCCAGTGGTAGTTTATTTTCGGAGGCCGGGGAGCTGTTTTTT.

The V and J genes are TRBV2 and TRBJ2-5, with D possibly being TRBD2 (5 bases). V lost 6 bases, J lost 5 bases, and 10 bases lay in between. Germline V CDR1 and CDR2: SNHLY, FYNNEI. The CDR3 has 12 residues. The CDR3 protein is CASRRVVETQYF. For the CDR3, the DNA is TGTGCCAGCAGGAGGGTGGTGGAGACCCAGTACTTC.

J is TRBJ1-3 and V is TRBV28; D unclear. In germline, CDR1 is MDHEN, CDR2 SYDVKM. Trimming removed 5 bases from V and 4 bases from J, with 15 bases in between. This CDR3 is built from 15 residues. CDR3 sequence (DNA): TGTGCCAGCAGTCGAATACTCCGGTACGGAAACACCATATATTTT. Protein: CASSRILRYGNTIYF. The entire variable domain, with the rest obtained from reference TRBV28 and TRBJ1-3, is as follows: DVKVTQSSRYLVKRTGEKVFLECVQDMDHENMFWYRQDPGLGLRLIYFSYDVKMKEKGDIPEGYSVSREKKERFSLILESASTNQTSMYLCASSRILRYGNTIYFGEGSWLTVV.

This sequence joins TRBV19 and TRBJ2-5, with 9 bases matching TRBD2. Looked up from germline, CDR1 is LNHDA and CDR2 is SQIVND (reference sequence). Germline trimming cut 5 bases from V and 5 bases from J; bases unmatched to any gene: 15. CDR3 size: 17 residues. Here the CDR3 DNA reads TGTGCCAGTAGTCTCAAAGCGGGGGGCCTGACTAGGGAGACCCAGTACTTC. It specifies CASSLKAGGLTRETQYF.